The subject of this entry is one TCR beta chain. Its antigen is not identified. This specimen belongs to a study of shared clonotypes between healthy human individuals. Per germline, CDR1 SGDLS and CDR2 YYNGEE. The trim removed 6 bases at V and 8 bases at J, leaving 11 bases unmatched. The CDR3 has 16 amino acids. Findings and limits, study-wide: Estimated richness values were generally larger in naive subsets than in memory subsets. Naive CD4 clonotypes were shared across several donors at about 5%. Only blood was sampled; tissue repertoires likely differ.

Naive CD8 cells lacked CD45RO and underwent positive selection for CCR7, leaving out terminally differentiated effector memory CD45RA+ cells. Each donor was a Caucasian adult residing in Nashville, Tennessee. Produced via immunoSEQ multiplex PCR; TCRdb's table is partial and in-frame only. The data show approximately 2,200,000 clones, with 93% seen just once and 1.5% to 2% held by the top ten. The sequence came from a man aged 18 to 30 in good health. Some clones in this sample may be carry-over from other donors' samples. This sequence joins TRBV9 and TRBJ2-1, with TRBD2 matching over 13 bases. The sample was naive CD8+ T cells from PBMCs. The DNA of the CDR3 is TGTGCCAGCATATACCGGACTAGCGGGAGTATCTATGAGCAGTTCTTC. Amino acids: CASIYRTSGSIYEQFF.